Listed below are T cell receptor beta chains from one sample, sequenced in a study of cytomegalovirus exposure and HLA in healthy donors. TCRdb keeps only in-frame clones here, not all; method: immunoSEQ multiplex PCR. The table records 200,000 to 300,000 clones, 90% of them present only once. Material: PBMCs. The receptors derive from a woman in her 30s in good health and CMV-seronegative. The CDR3 runs from the conserved cysteine through the conserved F or W. D genes are given only for firm matches. The size field is filled for only some rows; it gives once, few, many or a size class.

size | J | V | D | CDR3 | DNA
. | TRBJ2-5 | TRBV11-3 | . | CASSLGQGTREETQYF | TGTGCCAGCAGCTTAGGGCAGGGTACCCGAGAAGAGACCCAGTACTTC
. | TRBJ2-2 | TRBV7-9 | TRBD2 | CASSLARGGRASGELFF | TGTGCCAGCAGCTTAGCGCGTGGCGGGAGGGCTTCCGGGGAGCTGTTTTTT
. | TRBJ2-4 | TRBV11-3 | TRBD2 | CASSLGLAGIAKNIQYF | TGTGCCAGCAGCTTGGGACTAGCGGGGATAGCCAAAAACATTCAGTACTTC
. | TRBJ2-3 | TRBV27 | . | CASSLRTTTDTQYF | TGTGCCAGCAGTCTACGGACTACCACAGATACGCAGTATTTT
. | TRBJ2-7 | TRBV7-9 | . | CASSSGTLNYEQYF | TGTGCCAGCAGCTCCGGGACACTTAACTACGAGCAGTACTTC
once | TRBJ2-2 | TRBV14 | . | CASSPWVTGELFF | TGTGCCAGCAGCCCCTGGGTCACCGGGGAGCTGTTTTTT
. | TRBJ2-1 | TRBV11-3 | . | CASSLEARFGEQFF | TGTGCCAGCAGCTTAGAGGCCAGATTCGGTGAGCAGTTCTTC
. | TRBJ2-7 | TRBV5-1 | . | CASSLNRVVYEQYF | TGCGCCAGCAGCTTGAACAGGGTTGTGTACGAGCAGTACTTC
once | TRBJ1-1 | TRBV2 | TRBD1 | CASSDPSETGYGLNTEAFF | TGTGCCAGCAGTGATCCCTCGGAGACAGGGTACGGCTTGAACACTGAAGCTTTCTTT
. | TRBJ2-3 | TRBV4-3 | TRBD2 | CASSQASSGMADTQYF | TGCGCCAGCAGCCAAGCTTCTAGCGGGATGGCAGATACGCAGTATTTT
. | TRBJ1-3 | TRBV7-9 | . | CASSPVGTASGNTIYF | TGTGCCAGCAGCCCAGTGGGGACGGCCTCTGGAAACACCATATATTTT
. | TRBJ2-7 | TRBV29-1 | . | CSVEDRGQPYEQYF | TGCAGCGTTGAAGATCGAGGACAGCCATACGAGCAGTACTTC
. | TRBJ2-7 | TRBV29-1 | TRBD2 | CSVGTSGRANAYEQYF | TGCAGCGTCGGGACTAGCGGGAGGGCCAACGCCTACGAGCAGTACTTC
. | TRBJ1-2 | TRBV11-3 | TRBD1 | CASSSSQGALAGYTF | TGTGCCAGCAGCTCGTCACAGGGGGCCCTAGCTGGCTACACCTTC